Listed here is a single T cell receptor delta chain. By how much of the sample it makes up, this clone is medium-sized (0.01 to 0.1%). The specificity of this receptor is unknown. A far larger clone is a single base away, which makes a read error likely. Both library preparation methods relied on multiplex PCR with primers aimed at conserved V and J regions of the TCR genes. Amplicons were purified, pooled and sequenced on an Illumina MiSeq platform. In the paper's pipeline: V(D)J alignment, clonotype assembly and translation were performed with MiXCR, whereas functionality assessment and CDR3 repertoire analyses were performed with VDJtools. The IMGT definition of CDR3 was applied, and only productive sequences using functional genes were analyzed, with ORF genes and pseudogenes left out. A custom Python script was used to search all patients and controls for identical amino acid CDR3s of major clonotypes (frequency >=5%). Clonotype frequencies in patients versus controls were compared with a one-sided non-parametric Wilcoxon test. TCRdb processed the public reads again with the CATT caller, after which rows with matching DNA were combined. TCRdb assigned the V and J calls; the authors' analysis was not used. The sample contains around 710 delta-chain clones, 1.5% to 2% of them found a single time. The top ten constitute just under 70% of the sample.

The source of the sample is a study of gamma delta lymphoproliferative disorders and STAT genes (dated by TCRdb to between 2017 and 2018). General notes on the study: The LymphoTrack Dx TCRG Assay was used to prepare gamma-chain libraries from at least 50 ng of genomic DNA. Because no corresponding Invivoscribe delta assay was available, delta-chain libraries were prepared according to the standard operating procedure of the EuroClonality-NGS working group. Within a larger immunophenotypic and STAT-mutation study, TCR gamma and delta CDR3 repertoires were profiled by deep sequencing in Tgammadelta lymphoproliferative disease patients and healthy controls. To confirm results, a couple of gamma-chain samples and all delta-chain samples were sequenced twice. The paper's findings and limits, for the study overall: T cells in controls likely covered a range of maturation stages, whereas leukemic cells were skewed toward terminal effectors, which could potentially limit comparisons between patients and controls. When whole repertoires were clustered, gamma repertoires from patients formed a group apart from those of healthy controls, but delta repertoires showed no separation between the groups. The authors noted that NGS specificity may be reduced at low frequencies, so the public or private nature of leukemic clones needs confirmation. Almost every major gamma and delta clonotype found in patients was public, meaning shared with at least one healthy donor, with just a couple of gamma clonotypes being private to disease.

There are 17 amino acids in the CDR3, from cysteine to phenylalanine inclusive. Just CDR3 DNA is preserved here, 51 bases in frame from base 1. The germline V gene provides CDR1 GEAIGNYY and CDR2 EKD. Ends trimmed: V by 0 bases, J by 0 bases; bases unmatched to a gene: 1. For both patients and controls, peripheral blood mononuclear cells were isolated, and the genomic DNA from these cells was used for TCR sequencing. The control group, matched to the patients for age and sex, consisted of around 23 healthy adult blood donors (around 12 males and around 11 females) with a median age of roughly 60 years.

This sequence originates from a human donor in good health. The receptor chain draws on TRDV2 and TRDJ3; 7 central nucleotides agree with TRDD3. Sample: blood. The CDR3 has the sequence CACDTGGCSWDTRQMFF. The DNA reads as follows: TGTGCCTGTGACACCGGGGGATGCTCCTGGGACACCCGACAGATGTTTTTC.